These T cell receptor beta chains were read from a single sample in a study of blood T cell repertoires in COVID-19. This table comes from immunoSEQ multiplex PCR, and its TCRdb copy is limited to in-frame clones, with some not included. The sample has 70,000 to 90,000 clones, approximately 90% seen once. Material: peripheral blood. The source of these receptors is a human donor in a cohort sampled during active COVID-19. CDR3s include the opening cysteine and the closing phenylalanine or tryptophan. The D gene is left open where the match is weak. Clone size is shown for a subset of rows, as once, few, many or a class of expanded clone.

clone size	V gene	D gene	J gene	CDR3 DNA	CDR3 protein
few	TRBV13	.	TRBJ1-6	TGTGCCAGCAGCTTAGGCCTAAGGGAGGGCAATTCACCCCTCCACTTT	CASSLGLREGNSPLHF
.	TRBV7-2	TRBD1	TRBJ1-3	TGTGCCAGCAGTTCTGACAGGGTGGGAAACACCATATATTTT	CASSSDRVGNTIYF
.	TRBV6-2/TRBV6-3	.	TRBJ2-3	TGTGCCAGCAGTTACAGGCGGGGACCACACCATACGCAGTATTTT	CASSYRRGPHHTQYF
.	TRBV5-6	.	TRBJ1-2	TGTGCCAGCAGCTTAGGAGGGAGGAGGAACTATGGCTACACCTTC	CASSLGGRRNYGYTF
.	TRBV28	TRBD1	TRBJ2-1	TGTGCCAGCAGTTCAGGGGGCGCCTACAATGAGCAGTTCTTC	CASSSGGAYNEQFF
.	TRBV10-3	TRBD1	TRBJ1-4	TGTGCCAGCAGGGACAGGGACGCAACTAATGAAAAACTGTTTTTT	CASRDRDATNEKLFF
.	TRBV27	TRBD1	TRBJ2-1	TGTGCCAGCCGGGACAGGGCCTACAATGAGCAGTTCTTC	CASRDRAYNEQFF
.	TRBV18	TRBD1	TRBJ1-1	TGTGCCAGCTCAACGACAGGGAATGAAGCTTTCTTT	CASSTTGNEAFF
.	TRBV5-1	TRBD1	TRBJ1-3	TGCGCCAGCAGCGCGGGACAGGGCTCTGGAAACACCATATATTTT	CASSAGQGSGNTIYF
.	TRBV10-3	TRBD1	TRBJ1-1	TGTGCCATCAGTGGGAGGACAGGGACGAACACTGAAGCTTTCTTT	CAISGRTGTNTEAFF